Here is one TCR beta chain with its context. Clones were read by immunoSEQ multiplex PCR, and TCRdb kept only the in-frame ones, dropping some. The table shows around 96,000 clones, with about 80% occurring only once. This CDR3 region has 16 residues. V was pared by 0 bases and J by 6 bases, with 8 bases of the junction left unmatched. Germline assignment: CDR1 SGHRS and CDR2 YFSETQ. The data are from a study of glioma-infiltrating T cells after dendritic cell vaccination. This clonotype was obtained from a human donor with glioblastoma. The chain has TRBV5-1 and TRBJ2-3, with 9 bases fitting TRBD2. This sample comprised blood, obtained before dendritic cell vaccination. DNA for the CDR3: TGCGCCAGCAGCTTGGCGGTAGCGGGGGCGGGGGATACGCAGTATTTT. As protein: CASSLAVAGAGDTQYF. Together with reference TRBV5-1 and TRBJ2-3, the CDR3 gives the full variable domain: KAGVTQTPRYLIKTRGQQVTLSCSPISGHRSVSWYQQTPGQGLQFLFEYFSETQRNKGNFPGRFSGRQFSNSRSEMNVSTLELGDSALYLCASSLAVAGAGDTQYFGPGTRLTVL.